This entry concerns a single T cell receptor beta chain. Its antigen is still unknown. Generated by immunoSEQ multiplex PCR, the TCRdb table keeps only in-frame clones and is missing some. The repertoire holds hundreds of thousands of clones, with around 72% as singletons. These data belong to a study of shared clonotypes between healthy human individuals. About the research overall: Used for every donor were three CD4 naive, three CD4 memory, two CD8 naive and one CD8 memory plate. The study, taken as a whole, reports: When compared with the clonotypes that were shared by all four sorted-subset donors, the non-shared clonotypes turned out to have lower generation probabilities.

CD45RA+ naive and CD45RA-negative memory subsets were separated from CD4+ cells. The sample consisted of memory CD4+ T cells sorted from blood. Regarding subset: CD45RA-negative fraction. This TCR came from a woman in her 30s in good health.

The CDR3 bases are TGTGCCAGCAGCGAACAGGGCTATGAGCAGTTCTTC. The encoded protein is CASSEQGYEQFF. This rearrangement joins TRBV27 to TRBJ2-1; D is possibly TRBD1 (6 bases). The CDR3 is 12 amino acids. The V gene lost 6 bases and the J gene lost 8 bases, with 11 bases spanning the gap. The germline V gene has CDR1 MNHEY and CDR2 SMNVEV (reference sequence).